Listed here are 27 T cell receptor beta chains from one sample, sequenced in a study of blood T cell repertoires in COVID-19. Sequencing used immunoSEQ multiplex PCR; TCRdb keeps in-frame clones, though not all of them. Of some 94,000 clones detected, 80% to 90% appear once; the ten largest clones hold roughly 15%. The sequencing sample was made of peripheral blood. The receptor source for this set is a human donor in a cohort sampled during active COVID-19.

This chain connects TRBV19 to TRBJ2-1, with unresolved D. With 9 bases removed from V and 4 bases from J, the gap between germline ends came to 10 bases. Germline CDR1 is LNHDA and CDR2 is SQIVND (reference sequence). This CDR3 spans 12 amino acids. The CDR3 DNA sequence: TGTGCCAGCGCACCCCGGTACAATGAGCAGTTCTTC. Amino acids: CASAPRYNEQFF.

The chain has TRBV11-3 and TRBJ2-3, with a weak D call TRBD2 (5 bases). This CDR3 is built from 13 residues. V was shortened by 5 bases and J by 6 bases, with 12 bases between the two germline ends. CDR1 is SGHNT, CDR2 YENEEA, per germline. This CDR3 reads CASSIARGDTQYF. CDR3 sequence (DNA): TGTGCCAGCAGCATCGCGCGAGGGGATACGCAGTATTTT.

This clone has just a few counts. This sequence joins TRBV28 and TRBJ2-2, with 7 bases identical to TRBD1. V lost 4 bases to trimming and J lost 7 bases; unmatched junction nucleotides: 12. Germline CDR1 MDHEN, CDR2 SYDVKM. The CDR3 sequence is 16 residues long. CDR3 residues: CASSSFTDRVDGELFF. In DNA form, the CDR3 reads TGTGCCAGCAGTTCTTTCACTGACAGGGTTGACGGGGAGCTGTTTTTT.

This sequence joins TRBV5-1 and TRBJ2-1; 10 nucleotides align to TRBD2. The CDR3 is 14 amino acids. Germline CDR1 SGHRS, CDR2 YFSETQ. The ends lost 1 base at V and 9 bases at J; junction bases unmatched: 4. CDR3 region: CASSLTSGESEQFF. DNA for the CDR3: TGCGCCAGCAGCTTGACTAGCGGGGAGAGTGAGCAGTTCTTC.

The J gene is TRBJ2-3, the V gene TRBV13; TRBD2 agrees at 12 bases. With 7 bases clipped from V and 3 bases from J, the junction kept 11 bases outside the gene matches. The CDR3 sequence is 17 residues long. Germline CDR1 PRHDT, CDR2 FYEKMQ (reference sequence). CDR3 in DNA: TGTGCCAGCACCTCAAGACTAGCGGGAGAGGGAACAGATACGCAGTATTTT. This sequence encodes CASTSRLAGEGTDTQYF.

V is TRBV6-6 and J is TRBJ2-2; a possible D gene is TRBD2 (7 bases). CDR3 length: 16 amino acids. Trimming took off 8 bases at V and 1 base at J, with 17 bases between the two ends. CDR1 is MNHNY and CDR2 is SVGAGI in the germline V gene (reference sequence). The CDR3 sequence is CASGRGGLRNTGELFF. The CDR3, as DNA: TGTGCCAGCGGGAGGGGGGGCTTGAGGAACACCGGGGAGCTGTTTTTT.

The chain employs TRBV27 and TRBJ2-1; 13 nucleotides agree with TRBD2. This CDR3 is 16 amino acids long. V shed 5 bases, J shed 9 bases, and the junction held 10 bases outside the gene matches. Per the germline V gene, CDR1 is MNHEY and CDR2 is SMNVEV (reference sequence). CDR3 region: CASSIPGLAGIPEQFF. The CDR3 nucleotides are TGTGCCAGCAGTATCCCGGGACTAGCGGGAATCCCTGAGCAGTTCTTC.

The rearrangement uses TRBV21-1 and TRBJ1-2; the table assigns TRBD1, which was not confirmed against the DNA. TRBV21-1 is a pseudogene segment. This CDR3 has 14 residues. CDR3: CASRTTGGDYGYTF. CDR3 bases: TGTGCCAGCAGGACTACAGGGGGAGACTATGGCTACACCTTC.

This chain connects TRBV27 to TRBJ1-2; weak D call: TRBD1 (5 bases). Trimming removed 5 bases from V and 5 bases from J, with 18 bases in between. The CDR3 is made up of 15 amino acids. Germline V lookup: CDR1 MNHEY, CDR2 SMNVEV (reference sequence). The CDR3 is CASSPVGPGGYGYTF. The CDR3 bases are TGTGCCAGCAGTCCAGTGGGGCCGGGGGGGTATGGCTACACCTTC.

V is TRBV19 and J is TRBJ2-3, with a tentative D call TRBD2 (6 bases). CDR1 LNHDA and CDR2 SQIVND come from the germline V gene (reference sequence). Trimming stripped 4 bases from V and 5 bases from J, with 13 bases between. This CDR3 is built from 14 residues. The CDR3, as DNA: TGTGCCAGTAGTACTCCAGGGCGGGGAGATACGCAGTATTTT. Amino acid sequence: CASSTPGRGDTQYF.

The J gene is TRBJ2-3, the V gene TRBV11-2; maybe TRBD2 (6 bases). The CDR3 has 17 residues. V lost 0 bases and J 5 bases, leaving 18 bases between the germline ends. The germline CDR1 and CDR2 sequences are SGHAT and FQNNGV. This CDR3 reads CASSLDSLAGRVDTQYF. The CDR3 DNA follows: TGTGCCAGCAGCTTAGACTCTCTGGCGGGGCGGGTAGATACGCAGTATTTT.

The gene calls are TRBV4-1 and TRBJ1-2; 8 bases line up with TRBD1. The CDR3 contains 15 residues. J lost 4 bases, V lost 2 bases, and 6 bases had no gene match. Per the germline V gene, CDR1 is MGHRA and CDR2 is YSYEKL. The CDR3 is CASSQLVQGGYGYTF. The CDR3 bases are TGCGCCAGCAGCCAACTAGTACAGGGGGGCTATGGCTACACCTTC.

The gene calls are TRBV24-1 and TRBJ1-2; the D is unclear. CDR3 size: 12 residues. CDR1 is KGHDR, CDR2 SFDVKD, per germline. V lost 3 bases, J lost 7 bases, and 8 bases lay in between. The CDR3 loop reads CATSDAGFGYTF. CDR3 DNA: TGTGCCACCAGTGATGCGGGTTTTGGCTACACCTTC.

V usage is TRBV11-2 and J usage is TRBJ2-7, with 7 bases lining up with TRBD2. This CDR3 comprises 13 residues. CDR1 is SGHAT, CDR2 FQNNGV, per germline. Trimming at V came to 3 bases and at J to 5 bases, leaving 4 bases not matched to a gene. The CDR3 is CASSFGGEDEQYF. CDR3 bases: TGTGCCAGCAGCTTTGGGGGGGAGGACGAGCAGTACTTC.

This clone was seen a few times. The chain links TRBV11-2 to TRBJ1-1; D is ambiguous. The CDR3 sequence is 10 residues long. V lost 8 bases and J lost 6, with 7 bases in between. Germline CDR1 and CDR2: SGHAT and FQNNGV. CDR3 nucleotide sequence: TGTGCCAGCGCCCAGGCTGAAGCTTTCTTT. The encoded protein is CASAQAEAFF.

The chain couples TRBV6-5 to TRBJ2-2; the D gene is possibly TRBD2 (5 bases). V lost 6 bases, J lost 6 bases, and 14 bases lay in between. Germline V gene data show CDR1 as MNHEY and CDR2 as SVGAGI. This CDR3 spans 14 amino acids. The CDR3 here is CASSNGVRSGELFF. The CDR3 DNA reads TGTGCCAGCAGCAACGGGGTCCGCTCCGGGGAGCTGTTTTTT.

The chain couples TRBV29-1 to TRBJ1-3; TRBD1 might be the D (6 bases). Germline V CDR1 and CDR2: SQVTM, ANQGSEA. The CDR3 totals 13 residues. V shed 7 bases and J shed 2 bases, with 12 bases lying between them. The CDR3 sequence: CSAVQGAGNTIYF. In nucleotides, the CDR3 is TGCAGCGCCGTACAGGGAGCTGGAAACACCATATATTTT.

This sequence joins TRBV6-5 and TRBJ1-4; tentative D call: TRBD1 (6 bases). The CDR3 runs to 13 residues. The germline V gene encodes CDR1 MNHEY and CDR2 SVGAGI. The V end lost 6 bases, the J end lost 7 bases, and 12 bases lay between the germline ends. The CDR3 sequence is CASRVTGSEKLFF. In nucleotides, the CDR3 is TGTGCCAGCAGAGTGACAGGATCTGAAAAACTGTTTTTT.

This clone was counted a few times. The rearrangement uses TRBV19 and TRBJ1-6; 8 positions agree with TRBD1. In germline, CDR1 is LNHDA, CDR2 SQIVND (reference sequence). The CDR3 runs to 17 residues. V shed 0 bases, J shed 7 bases, and the junction held 8 bases outside the gene matches. As DNA, the CDR3 is TGTGCCAGTAGTATAGACCCCCGGACAGGGAGGAATTCACCCCTCCACTTT. It translates to CASSIDPRTGRNSPLHF.

J is TRBJ2-5 and V is TRBV18, with 9 nucleotides matching TRBD1. From germline, CDR1 is KGHSH and CDR2 LQKENI. The CDR3 has 17 amino acids. The V segment lost 2 bases and the J segment 5 bases; nucleotides outside the gene matches: 12. The CDR3 coding sequence is TGTGCCAGCTCACCAAGGATGACACAGGGGGCTGGGGAGACCCAGTACTTC. It codes for CASSPRMTQGAGETQYF. The whole variable domain, filled in from reference TRBV18 and TRBJ2-5, reads NAGVMQNPRHLVRRRGQEARLRCSPMKGHSHVYWYRQLPEEGLKFMVYLQKENIIDESGMPKERFSAEFPKEGPSILRIQQVVRGDSAAYFCASSPRMTQGAGETQYFGPGTRLLVL.

The chain couples TRBV30 to TRBJ1-1, with D possibly TRBD1 on 5 matching bases. The V end lost 4 bases, the J end lost 5 bases, and 14 bases lay between the germline ends. CDR3 length: 13 amino acids. CDR1 is GTSNPN and CDR2 is SVGIG in the germline V gene (reference sequence). This CDR3 reads CAWTNMRGTEAFF. The CDR3 DNA follows: TGTGCCTGGACTAATATGCGGGGGACTGAAGCTTTCTTT.

V usage is TRBV6-5 and J usage is TRBJ1-1; 10 positions agree with TRBD1. The CDR3 sequence is 14 residues long. Trimming took 6 bases from V and 5 from J; bases not matched to a gene: 6. Germline V gene lookup returns CDR1 MNHEY and CDR2 SVGAGI. The CDR3 coding sequence is TGTGCCAGCAGAATGACAGGGGGCCTAACTGAAGCTTTCTTT. It codes for CASRMTGGLTEAFF.

In its sample, this clone was seen many times. The chain couples TRBV6-6 to TRBJ1-1; 8 positions match TRBD1. The CDR3 extends over 15 amino acids. CDR1 is MNHNY and CDR2 is SVGAGI in the germline V gene (reference sequence). J gave up 4 bases and V 6 bases, and 10 bases lay outside the gene matches. CDR3 sequence: CASREPQGASTEAFF. The CDR3 DNA follows: TGTGCCAGCAGAGAACCCCAGGGGGCATCCACTGAAGCTTTCTTT.

CDR3 sequence reads: CASSSWTSGVQETQYF. In DNA form, the CDR3 reads TGTGCCAGCAGCTCTTGGACTAGCGGGGTCCAAGAGACCCAGTACTTC. This chain connects TRBV5-4 to TRBJ2-5, with 12 bases fitting TRBD2. Germline assignment: CDR1 SGHNT and CDR2 YYREEE (reference sequence). CDR3 length equals 16 residues. J gave up 1 base and V 3 bases, and 4 bases lay outside the gene matches.

This chain uses TRBV5-1 with TRBJ2-5; 14 bases agree with TRBD2. Trimming took 4 bases from V and 1 from J; bases not matched to a gene: 9. CDR3 length: 18 residues. CDR1 and CDR2 (germline): SGHRS, YFSETQ. The CDR3 nucleotides are TGCGCCAGCAGCAAAGGGACTAGCGGGGGATCTGTCCAAGAGACCCAGTACTTC. Translating gives CASSKGTSGGSVQETQYF.

This rearrangement joins TRBV30 to TRBJ1-3, with TRBD1 as a possible D gene (5 bases). Trimming removed 0 bases at V and 4 bases at J, with 13 bases between. CDR3 size: 15 residues. Germline V gene sequence: CDR1 GTSNPN, CDR2 SVGIG (reference sequence). The DNA for the CDR3 is TGTGCCTGGAGTGTACAGGAAGGGTCAGGAAACACCATATATTTT. It is translated as CAWSVQEGSGNTIYF.

The chain joins TRBV20-1 to TRBJ2-7, with 8 bases lining up with TRBD2. CDR1 and CDR2 (germline): DFQATT, SNEGSKA (reference sequence). The CDR3 extends over 11 amino acids. The DNA for the CDR3 is TGCAGCCGAGCGGGGGTTAACGAGCAGTACTTC. Encoded protein: CSRAGVNEQYF.